The rows below give T cell receptor beta chains drawn from one sample of a study of blood T cells in healthy people across ages. TCRdb ran MiXCR on the 5' RACE reads and lists one entry per CDR3 protein. The sample holds around 2 million distinct CDR3 sequences; around 42% are singletons and the top ten take more than 20%. The sample consisted of blood. Every receptor here comes from a human donor in good health. CDR3s include the opening cysteine and the closing phenylalanine or tryptophan. The order of the fields is J gene, clone size, V gene, D gene, CDR3 protein, CDR3 DNA. D genes are given only for firm matches. For some rows the clone size is stated as once, few or many, or as a class when expanded; others skip it.

TRBJ2-4 | - | TRBV11-2 | TRBD1 | CASSSEVYRGEQYF | TGTGCCAGCAGCTCTGAAGTCTACAGGGGTGAGCAGTACTTC
TRBJ2-5 | few | TRBV28 | - | CASKGGAPETQYF | TGTGCCAGCAAGGGCGGGGCCCCAGAGACCCAGTACTTC
TRBJ2-7 | - | TRBV5-1 | TRBD2 | CASSLELAGGLDEQYF | TGCGCCAGCAGCTTGGAACTAGCGGGGGGTCTGGACGAGCAGTACTTC
TRBJ2-5 | few | TRBV30 | - | CAWTGPLQETQYF | TGTGCCTGGACAGGACCGCTCCAAGAGACCCAGTACTTC
TRBJ1-2 | few | TRBV29-1 | - | CSVDPTGSYGGYTF | TGCAGCGTTGACCCCACAGGATCCTATGGTGGCTACACCTTC
TRBJ2-3 | - | TRBV7-2 | - | CASSLEAFGTDTRYF | TGTGCCAGCAGCTTAGAGGCTTTCGGCACAGATACGCGGTATTTT
TRBJ2-5 | - | TRBV5-8 | - | CASSQGAVVSQETQYF | TGTGCCAGCAGCCAAGGGGCAGTCGTTTCCCAAGAGACCCAGTACTTC
TRBJ1-2 | few | TRBV21-1 | - | CASSWTLSPTGCTYGYTF | TGTGCCAGCAGTTGGACACTCTCCCCAACAGGGTGTACCTATGGCTACACCTTC
TRBJ2-1 | many | TRBV5-1 | - | CASSLQGFGANEQFF | TGCGCCAGCAGCTTACAGGGCTTCGGTGCCAATGAGCAGTTCTTC
TRBJ1-2 | - | TRBV5-1 | - | CASSLESRDYGYTF | TGCGCCAGCAGCTTGGAGAGCAGGGACTATGGCTACACCTTC
TRBJ2-7 | few | TRBV28 | - | CASSPHDPVAYEQYF | TGTGCCAGCAGTCCCCACGACCCCGTTGCCTACGAGCAGTACTTC
TRBJ2-6 | - | TRBV18 | TRBD1 | CASSPDRAPGANVLTF | TGTGCCAGCTCACCGGACAGGGCCCCTGGGGCCAACGTCCTGACTTTC
TRBJ1-5 | - | TRBV4-3 | TRBD1 | CASSHDRGGNQPQHF | TGCGCCAGCAGCCACGACAGGGGGGGAAATCAGCCCCAGCATTTT